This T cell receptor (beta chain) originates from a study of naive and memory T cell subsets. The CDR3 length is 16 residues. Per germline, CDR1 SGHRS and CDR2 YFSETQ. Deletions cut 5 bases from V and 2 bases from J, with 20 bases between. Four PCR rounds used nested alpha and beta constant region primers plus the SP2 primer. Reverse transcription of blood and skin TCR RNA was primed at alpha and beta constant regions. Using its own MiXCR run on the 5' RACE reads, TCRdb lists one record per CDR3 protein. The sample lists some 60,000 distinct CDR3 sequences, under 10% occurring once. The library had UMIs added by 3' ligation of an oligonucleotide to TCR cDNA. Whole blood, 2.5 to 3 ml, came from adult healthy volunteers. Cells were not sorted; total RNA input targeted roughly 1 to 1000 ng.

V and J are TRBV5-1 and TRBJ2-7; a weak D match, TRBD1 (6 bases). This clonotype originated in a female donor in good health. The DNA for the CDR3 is TGCGCCAGCAGTGCAAGGGGGACACCGTCTACCTACGAGCAGTACTTC. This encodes CASSARGTPSTYEQYF.